This passage covers 28 T cell receptor beta chains from one sample sequenced in a study of tumor-infiltrating lymphocytes in localized non-small cell lung cancer. Assay: immunoSEQ multiplex PCR; the TCRdb copy retains only in-frame clones and omits some. The data contain 11,000 to 15,000 clones, around four fifths of them seen just once; the ten biggest clones take up under 25%. The source material was lung tumor tissue. Every receptor here comes from a human donor with non-small cell lung cancer.

The CDR3 protein is CATADRSYEQYF. CDR3 nucleotides: TGTGCCACCGCGGACAGAAGCTACGAGCAGTACTTC. The rearrangement links TRBV15 to TRBJ2-7; D perhaps matches TRBD1 (6 bases). In germline, CDR1 is LNHNV, CDR2 YYDKDF (reference sequence). The V end was cut by 8 bases, the J end by 3 bases, with 11 bases between. There are 12 residues in the CDR3.

The V call is TRBV7-9, the J call TRBJ1-5; D gene ambiguous. V gave up 5 bases and J gave up 11 bases, with 16 bases separating them. Germline values: CDR1 SEHNR, CDR2 FQNEAQ (reference sequence). The length of the CDR3 is 13 residues. CDR3 DNA: TGTGCCAGCAGCCCTGGGGTAGGATCGGCCCAGCATTTT. Translating it yields CASSPGVGSAQHF.

Points on this clone: A read error may produce the germline difference seen at one junction end. The chain recombines TRBV14 with TRBJ2-2; no definite D call. The length of the CDR3 is 12 residues. The germline gives CDR1 SGHDN, CDR2 FVKESK. The CDR3 region has the DNA TGTGCCAGCCGCCAAGGAACCGGGGAGCTGTTTTTT. This codes for CASRQGTGELFF. Drawing the rest from reference TRBV14 and TRBJ2-2, the complete variable domain is EAGVTQFPSHSVIEKGQTVTLRCDPISGHDNLYWYRRVMGKEIKFLLHFVKESKQDESGMPNNRFLAERTGGTYSTLKVQPAELEDSGVYFCASRQGTGELFFGEGSRLTVL.

The chain combines TRBV27 with TRBJ1-2; D possibly corresponds to TRBD1 (5 bases). Trimming stripped 6 bases from V and 5 bases from J, with 19 bases between. This CDR3 region has 15 residues. Germline CDR1 MNHEY, CDR2 SMNVEV (reference sequence). The CDR3 loop is CASRKTEPRLYGYTF. The CDR3 DNA reads as TGTGCCAGCAGAAAGACAGAGCCTCGATTATATGGCTACACCTTC.

V and J are TRBV5-4 and TRBJ2-3; D is perhaps TRBD2 (6 bases). The ends were cut back, 0 bases at V and 6 bases at J, with 14 bases in the middle. The CDR3 has 15 amino acids. Germline assignment: CDR1 SGHNT and CDR2 YYREEE (reference sequence). The CDR3 region has the DNA TGTGCCAGCAGCTTGGCGGCTCTAGGGAGGGATACGCAGTATTTT. This gives the protein CASSLAALGRDTQYF.

This clone was picked up a small number of times. The chain has TRBV13 and TRBJ1-2; D is ambiguous. Trimming left V 0 bases short and J 4 bases short, with 12 bases between. Germline loops: CDR1 PRHDT, CDR2 FYEKMQ (reference sequence). The CDR3 spans 15 residues. Here the CDR3 DNA reads TGTGCCAGCAGCTTAGGAACTTGGTCCTCCTATGGCTACACCTTC. It translates to CASSLGTWSSYGYTF. Looking up the rest from reference TRBV13 and TRBJ1-2 gives the full variable domain: AAGVIQSPRHLIKEKRETATLKCYPIPRHDTVYWYQQGPGQDPQFLISFYEKMQSDKGSIPDRFSAQQFSDYHSELNMSSLELGDSALYFCASSLGTWSSYGYTFGSGTRLTVV.

The chain has TRBV7-9 and TRBJ1-4; D possibly corresponds to TRBD1 (5 bases). The V end was cut by 4 bases, the J end by 7 bases, with 13 bases between. There are 14 residues in the CDR3. The germline V gene has CDR1 SEHNR and CDR2 FQNEAQ (reference sequence). The CDR3 protein is CASSSTRGGEKLFF. The CDR3 region has the DNA TGTGCCAGCAGCTCGACACGGGGGGGTGAAAAACTGTTTTTT.

V gene TRBV11-2 combines with J gene TRBJ2-7; 10 bases match TRBD2. V shed 5 bases, J shed 3 bases, and the junction held 4 bases outside the gene matches. The CDR3 totals 14 residues. Per germline, CDR1 SGHAT and CDR2 FQNNGV. This chain's CDR3 is CASSLASGSYEQYF. The DNA for the CDR3 is TGTGCCAGCAGCCTTGCTAGCGGGAGCTACGAGCAGTACTTC. The entire variable domain, with the rest obtained from reference TRBV11-2 and TRBJ2-7, is as follows: EAGVAQSPRYKIIEKRQSVAFWCNPISGHATLYWYQQILGQGPKLLIQFQNNGVVDDSQLPKDRFSAERLKGVDSTLKIQPAKLEDSAVYLCASSLASGSYEQYFGPGTRLTVT.

This clone occurred once. The gene calls are TRBV5-1 and TRBJ1-1; no definite D call. Trimming stripped 3 bases from V and 10 bases from J, with 19 bases between. Germline CDR1 and CDR2: SGHRS and YFSETQ. The CDR3 has 14 amino acids. The CDR3 DNA reads as TGCGCCAGCAGCTCGGACGTCGTCTCCACGGGAGCTTTCTTT. It yields the protein CASSSDVVSTGAFF.

This clone was counted a few times. The genes are TRBV7-2 and TRBJ2-1, with TRBD2 matching 14 bases. This CDR3 has 16 amino acids. V lost 4 bases, J lost 9 bases, and 8 bases stayed unmatched. Germline lookup yields CDR1 SGHTA and CDR2 FQGNSA. CDR3 nucleotides: TGTGCCAGCAGCTCCTGGACTAGCGGGAGGACCGGTGAGCAGTTCTTC. Translated: CASSSWTSGRTGEQFF.

The gene calls are TRBV10-3 and TRBJ2-2; 7 nucleotides line up with TRBD2. Germline values: CDR1 ENHRY, CDR2 SYGVKD. The V and J ends lost 5 bases and 1 base, in that order; junction bases with no gene match: 1. The CDR3 sequence is 14 residues long. The DNA of the CDR3 is TGTGCCATCAGTAGCGGGGTGAACACCGGGGAGCTGTTTTTT. Its protein product is CAISSGVNTGELFF.

The gene calls are TRBV30 and TRBJ2-5; D is ambiguous. V gave up 0 bases and J gave up 4 bases, with 6 bases separating them. The CDR3 sequence is 12 residues long. Germline assignment: CDR1 GTSNPN and CDR2 SVGIG (reference sequence). CDR3 DNA sequence: TGTGCCTGGAGTGTAGGGCGAGAGACCCAGTACTTC. This codes for CAWSVGRETQYF.

V usage is TRBV18 and J usage is TRBJ2-2; 9 bases are shared with TRBD1. Germline assignment: CDR1 KGHSH and CDR2 LQKENI. The trim removed 3 bases at V and 7 bases at J, leaving 6 bases unmatched. The CDR3 is 15 residues long. The CDR3 region has the DNA TGTGCCAGCTCACCTTTGGACAGGGGAAGCGGGGAGCTGTTTTTT. Translation gives CASSPLDRGSGELFF.

The rearrangement joins TRBV5-4 to TRBJ2-1; tentatively, D is TRBD2 (5 bases). The CDR3 extends over 13 amino acids. The V end lost 4 bases, the J end lost 6 bases, and 11 bases lay between the germline ends. From germline, CDR1 is SGHNT and CDR2 YYREEE (reference sequence). The DNA for the CDR3 is TGTGCCAGCAGCCTGCCGGCGGGCAATGAGCAGTTCTTC. Its protein is CASSLPAGNEQFF.

The chain recombines TRBV9 with TRBJ1-1, with D perhaps matching TRBD1 (5 bases). The CDR3 runs 14 residues. V lost 0 bases and J 2 bases, leaving 8 bases between the germline ends. The V gene's germline CDR1 is SGDLS and CDR2 YYNGEE. CDR3 nucleotides: TGTGCCAGCAGCGTAGGGGGCACCAACACTGAAGCTTTCTTT. It specifies CASSVGGTNTEAFF. Using reference TRBV9 and TRBJ1-1 for the parts outside the CDR3, the full variable domain is DSGVTQTPKHLITATGQRVTLRCSPRSGDLSVYWYQQSLDQGLQFLIQYYNGEERAKGNILERFSAQQFPDLHSELNLSSLELGDSALYFCASSVGGTNTEAFFGQGTRLTVV.

The chain carries TRBV28 and TRBJ2-7, with 9 nucleotides matching TRBD1. CDR3 length equals 15 residues. CDR1 is MDHEN and CDR2 is SYDVKM in the germline V gene. V shed 5 bases, J shed 3 bases, and the junction held 8 bases outside the gene matches. CDR3 bases: TGTGCCAGCAGTCCGCCGGGACAGGGCGACTACGAGCAGTACTTC. Amino acid sequence: CASSPPGQGDYEQYF.

This chain connects TRBV30 to TRBJ1-6; D might be TRBD1 (5 bases). The V gene's germline CDR1 is GTSNPN and CDR2 SVGIG (reference sequence). The CDR3 covers 10 residues. The CDR3 DNA follows: TGTGCGGGGGGTAATTCACCCCTCCACTTT. Its protein is CAGGNSPLHF.

The chain joins TRBV7-2 to TRBJ2-3; TRBD2 matches 7 bases. Trimming removed 1 base from V and 10 bases from J; junction bases left unmatched: 5. Germline V CDR1 and CDR2: SGHTA, FQGNSA. This CDR3 is built from 13 residues. DNA for the CDR3: TGTGCCAGCAGCTTAGTTCCTAGCGGTTCGCAGTATTTT. Amino acid sequence: CASSLVPSGSQYF.

This clone was detected only once. The rearrangement joins TRBV7-9 to TRBJ2-7; the D gene is possibly TRBD2 (6 bases). Germline loops: CDR1 SEHNR, CDR2 FQNEAQ (reference sequence). The CDR3 covers 14 residues. V lost 5 bases, J lost 3 bases, and 14 bases lay in between. The CDR3 DNA is TGTGCCAGCAGCCCGGGGGACCGACGCTACGAGCAGTACTTC. The encoded protein is CASSPGDRRYEQYF. Based on the CDR3 plus reference TRBV7-9 and TRBJ2-7, the full variable domain is DTGVSQNPRHKITKRGQNVTFRCDPISEHNRLYWYRQTLGQGPEFLTYFQNEAQLEKSRLLSDRFSAERPKGSFSTLEIQRTEQGDSAMYLCASSPGDRRYEQYFGPGTRLTVT.

This chain links TRBV28 with TRBJ1-1; tentative D call: TRBD1 (5 bases). The CDR3 runs to 14 residues. CDR1 and CDR2 (germline): MDHEN, SYDVKM. V was shortened by 4 bases and J by 1 base, with 10 bases between the two germline ends. The CDR3 DNA reads TGTGCCAGCAGTTCACAGGATTCGAACACTGAAGCTTTCTTT. Protein: CASSSQDSNTEAFF.

The chain combines TRBV2 with TRBJ2-3, with 8 bases that match TRBD1. V was pared by 5 bases and J by 5 bases, with 6 bases of the junction left unmatched. CDR1 and CDR2 (germline): SNHLY, FYNNEI. CDR3 length: 14 residues. The CDR3 sequence: CASSTQTGEDTQYF. The CDR3 bases are TGTGCCAGCAGTACTCAGACAGGGGAAGATACGCAGTATTTT.

This rearrangement joins TRBV11-2 to TRBJ1-3; maybe TRBD1 (5 bases). Germline-derived CDR1 and CDR2 are SGHAT and FQNNGV. Trimming took off 0 bases at V and 0 bases at J, with 18 bases between the two ends. The CDR3 sequence is 19 residues long. The chain's CDR3 is CASSLDRHRAGFSGNTIYF. CDR3 nucleotides: TGTGCCAGCAGCTTAGACAGACATAGGGCAGGGTTCTCTGGAAACACCATATATTTT.

The rearrangement links TRBV28 to TRBJ2-7, with 9 bases identical to TRBD1. This CDR3 comprises 15 residues. J was trimmed by 0 bases and V by 5 bases; bases with no gene match: 5. Germline V lookup: CDR1 MDHEN, CDR2 SYDVKM. The CDR3 DNA reads as TGTGCCAGCAGTGGGGGGGACAGGGCCTCCTACGAGCAGTACTTC. Protein: CASSGGDRASYEQYF.

The chain is built from TRBV4-2 and TRBJ1-2; 7 positions agree with TRBD1. There are 16 residues in the CDR3. The ends lost 1 base at V and 3 bases at J; junction bases unmatched: 8. Germline CDR1 and CDR2: LGHNA and YNFKEQ. For the CDR3, the DNA is TGTGCCAGCAGCCAAGCGTCGACAGGGAAGGACTATGGCTACACCTTC. It is translated as CASSQASTGKDYGYTF.

The rearrangement links TRBV28 to TRBJ1-2, with D possibly matching TRBD1 (5 bases). The CDR3 is 12 amino acids. V was trimmed by 4 bases and J by 2 bases, leaving 5 bases between them. Germline V gene sequence: CDR1 MDHEN, CDR2 SYDVKM. CDR3 DNA: TGTGCCAGCAGTTGGGGGAACTATGGCTACACCTTC. It encodes CASSWGNYGYTF.

The CDR3 coding sequence is TGTGCCAGTAGTGGGGGACTAGAAAACATTCAGTACTTC. This codes for CASSGGLENIQYF. This chain links TRBV19 with TRBJ2-4; 8 bases map to TRBD2. CDR3 length: 13 residues. CDR1 LNHDA and CDR2 SQIVND come from the germline V gene (reference sequence). Trimming cost V 5 bases and J 5 bases; bases outside gene matches: 2.

The chain is built from TRBV19 and TRBJ1-1; D possibly corresponds to TRBD1 (5 bases). The CDR3 extends over 15 amino acids. The germline V gene has CDR1 LNHDA and CDR2 SQIVND (reference sequence). Trimming took off 8 bases at V and 1 base at J, with 17 bases between the two ends. CDR3 in DNA: TGTGCCAGTCGCAACGGGGGGGAATGGAACACTGAAGCTTTCTTT. The encoded protein is CASRNGGEWNTEAFF.

The chain employs TRBV4-1 and TRBJ1-5, with 8 bases aligning to TRBD1. The CDR3 has 16 amino acids. Germline V gene lookup returns CDR1 MGHRA and CDR2 YSYEKL. With 4 bases clipped from V and 4 bases from J, the junction kept 9 bases outside the gene matches. CDR3 nucleotides: TGCGCCAGCAGCCTTGACCGGACAGGGTTAAATCAGCCCCAGCATTTT. This encodes CASSLDRTGLNQPQHF.